Below, 7 T cell receptor beta chains from the same sample are listed, as sequenced in a study of blood T cell repertoires in COVID-19. Some clones are missing from TCRdb's copy, which holds only in-frame ones; the method was immunoSEQ multiplex PCR. The table has 75,000 to 90,000 clones, around 80% seen once; the top ten hold just over 35%. Sequencing was done on a sample of peripheral blood. All receptors derive from a man aged 60 to 75 with COVID-19, enrolled during active disease.

The chain combines TRBV4-2 with TRBJ1-1, with D maybe TRBD1 (5 bases). This CDR3 spans 12 amino acids. Germline V lookup: CDR1 LGHNA, CDR2 YNFKEQ. Trimming left V 5 bases short and J 1 base short, with 5 bases between. In nucleotides, the CDR3 is TGTGCCAGCAGCACAGGGAACACTGAAGCTTTCTTT. Protein: CASSTGNTEAFF.

The rearrangement links TRBV7-2 to TRBJ2-3; TRBD2 agrees at 7 bases. The CDR3 covers 15 residues. Unmatched junction bases numbered 11, after V lost 11 bases and J lost 0 bases. The germline V gene has CDR1 SGHTA and CDR2 FQGNSA. CDR3 in DNA: TGTGCCTCGCGGCCCCAGCGGGGTAGCACAGATACGCAGTATTTT. Its protein is CASRPQRGSTDTQYF.

This chain uses TRBV9 with TRBJ1-2, with 7 bases lining up with TRBD1. V lost 5 bases, J lost 6 bases, and 4 bases stayed unmatched. Germline assignment: CDR1 SGDLS and CDR2 YYNGEE. The CDR3 sequence is 12 residues long. The CDR3 protein is CASRGDSHGYTF. The CDR3 DNA reads as TGTGCCAGCAGAGGGGACAGCCATGGCTACACCTTC.

The chain joins TRBV2 to TRBJ2-5; 12 nucleotides align to TRBD1. From germline, CDR1 is SNHLY and CDR2 FYNNEI. The CDR3 is 15 residues long. V was pared by 6 bases and J by 4 bases, with 6 bases of the junction left unmatched. Here the CDR3 DNA reads TGTGCCAGCAGACCGGGACAGGGGGCCGGAGAGACCCAGTACTTC. Protein product: CASRPGQGAGETQYF.

J is TRBJ2-4 and V is TRBV6-4; D is uncertain. In germline, CDR1 is MRHNA, CDR2 SNTAGT. V lost 4 bases, J lost 1 base, and 11 bases lay in between. The CDR3 spans 15 residues. The CDR3 here is CASSGPGFAKNIQYF. Written as DNA, the CDR3 is TGTGCCAGCAGTGGCCCCGGGTTCGCCAAAAACATTCAGTACTTC.

This chain links TRBV24-1 with TRBJ2-3, with D tentatively TRBD1 (5 bases). This CDR3 is 12 amino acids long. Per germline, CDR1 KGHDR and CDR2 SFDVKD. With 9 bases removed from V and 0 bases from J, the gap between germline ends came to 6 bases. The CDR3 region is CATQGSTDTQYF. The CDR3 nucleotides read TGTGCCACCCAGGGCAGCACAGATACGCAGTATTTT.

The CDR3 region is CASSYGTTALKLFF. CDR3 bases: TGTGCCAGCAGTTACGGGACAACGGCGTTAAAACTGTTTTTT. The chain uses TRBV7-9 and TRBJ1-4; the D gene is possibly TRBD1 (6 bases). The CDR3 has 14 residues. The germline gives CDR1 SEHNR, CDR2 FQNEAQ (reference sequence). The germline V and J ends were trimmed by 6 bases and 10 bases, with 18 bases remaining between them.